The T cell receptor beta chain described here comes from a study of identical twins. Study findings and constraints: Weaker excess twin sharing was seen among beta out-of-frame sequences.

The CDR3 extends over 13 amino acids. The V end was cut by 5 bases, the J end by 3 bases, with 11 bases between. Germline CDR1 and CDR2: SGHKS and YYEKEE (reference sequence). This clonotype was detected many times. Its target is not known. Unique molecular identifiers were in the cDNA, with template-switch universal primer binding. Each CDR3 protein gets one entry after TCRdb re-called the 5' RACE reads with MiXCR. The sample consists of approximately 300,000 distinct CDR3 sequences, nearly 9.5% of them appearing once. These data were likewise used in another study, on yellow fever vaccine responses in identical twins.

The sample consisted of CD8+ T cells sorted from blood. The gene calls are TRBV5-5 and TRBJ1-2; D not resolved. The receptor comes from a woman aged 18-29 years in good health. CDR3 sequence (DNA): TGTGCCAGCAGTTACGAACCCGACTATGGCTACACCTTC. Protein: CASSYEPDYGYTF.